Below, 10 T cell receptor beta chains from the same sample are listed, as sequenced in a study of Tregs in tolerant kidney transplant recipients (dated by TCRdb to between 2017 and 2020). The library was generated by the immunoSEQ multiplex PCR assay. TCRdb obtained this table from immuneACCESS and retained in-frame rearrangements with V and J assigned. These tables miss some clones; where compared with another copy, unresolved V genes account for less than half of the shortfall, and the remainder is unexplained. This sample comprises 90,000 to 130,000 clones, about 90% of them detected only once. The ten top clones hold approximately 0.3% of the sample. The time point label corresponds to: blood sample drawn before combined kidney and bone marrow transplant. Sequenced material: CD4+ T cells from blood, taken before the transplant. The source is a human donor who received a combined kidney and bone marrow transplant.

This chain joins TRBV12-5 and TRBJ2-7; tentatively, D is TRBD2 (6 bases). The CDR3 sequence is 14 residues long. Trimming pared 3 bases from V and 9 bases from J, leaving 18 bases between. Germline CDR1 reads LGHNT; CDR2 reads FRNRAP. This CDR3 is CASGLEAGTSGQYF. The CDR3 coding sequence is TGTGCTAGTGGTTTAGAGGCCGGGACTTCGGGGCAGTACTTC.

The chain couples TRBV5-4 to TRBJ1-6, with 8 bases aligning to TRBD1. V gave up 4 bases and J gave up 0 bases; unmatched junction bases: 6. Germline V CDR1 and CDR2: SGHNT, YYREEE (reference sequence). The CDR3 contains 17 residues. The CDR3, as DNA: TGTGCCAGCAGCCCTTGGACAGGGAGCTCCTATAATTCACCCCTCCACTTT. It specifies CASSPWTGSSYNSPLHF.

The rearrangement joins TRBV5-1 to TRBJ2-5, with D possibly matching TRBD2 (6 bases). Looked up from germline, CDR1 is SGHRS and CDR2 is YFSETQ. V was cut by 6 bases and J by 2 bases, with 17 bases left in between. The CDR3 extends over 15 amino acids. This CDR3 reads CASNRDAGNQETQYF. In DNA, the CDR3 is TGCGCCAGCAACCGGGACGCGGGGAATCAAGAGACCCAGTACTTC. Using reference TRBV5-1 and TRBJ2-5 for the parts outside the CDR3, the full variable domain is KAGVTQTPRYLIKTRGQQVTLSCSPISGHRSVSWYQQTPGQGLQFLFEYFSETQRNKGNFPGRFSGRQFSNSRSEMNVSTLELGDSALYLCASNRDAGNQETQYFGPGTRLLVL.

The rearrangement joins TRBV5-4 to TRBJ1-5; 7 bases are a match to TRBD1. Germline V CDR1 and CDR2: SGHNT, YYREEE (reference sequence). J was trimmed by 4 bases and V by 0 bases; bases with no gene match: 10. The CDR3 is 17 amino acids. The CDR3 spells CASSLAQGILFNQPQHF. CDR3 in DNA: TGTGCCAGCAGCTTGGCACAGGGGATACTTTTTAATCAGCCCCAGCATTTT. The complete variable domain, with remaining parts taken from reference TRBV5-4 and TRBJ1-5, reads ETGVTQSPTHLIKTRGQQVTLRCSSQSGHNTVSWYQQALGQGPQFIFQYYREEENGRGNFPPRFSGLQFPNYSSELNVNALELDDSALYLCASSLAQGILFNQPQHFGDGTRLSIL.

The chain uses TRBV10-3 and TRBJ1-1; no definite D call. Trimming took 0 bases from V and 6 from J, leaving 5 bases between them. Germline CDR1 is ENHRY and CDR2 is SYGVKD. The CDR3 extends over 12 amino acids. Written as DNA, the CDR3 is TGTGCCATCAGTGAGTCGCGGTCTGAAGCTTTCTTT. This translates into CAISESRSEAFF.

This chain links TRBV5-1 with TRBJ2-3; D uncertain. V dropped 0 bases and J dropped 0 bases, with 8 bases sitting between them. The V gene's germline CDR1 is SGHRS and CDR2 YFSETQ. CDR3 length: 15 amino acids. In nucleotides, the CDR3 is TGCGCCAGCAGCTTGGGCCGAGCTAGCACAGATACGCAGTATTTT. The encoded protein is CASSLGRASTDTQYF. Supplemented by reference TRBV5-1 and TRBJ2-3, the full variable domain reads KAGVTQTPRYLIKTRGQQVTLSCSPISGHRSVSWYQQTPGQGLQFLFEYFSETQRNKGNFPGRFSGRQFSNSRSEMNVSTLELGDSALYLCASSLGRASTDTQYFGPGTRLTVL.

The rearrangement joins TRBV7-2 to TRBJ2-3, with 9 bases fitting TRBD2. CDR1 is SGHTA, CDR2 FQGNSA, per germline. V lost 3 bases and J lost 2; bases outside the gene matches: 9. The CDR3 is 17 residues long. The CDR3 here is CASSFHALAGLTDTQYF. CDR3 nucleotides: TGTGCCAGCAGCTTCCACGCACTAGCGGGTCTCACAGATACGCAGTATTTT.

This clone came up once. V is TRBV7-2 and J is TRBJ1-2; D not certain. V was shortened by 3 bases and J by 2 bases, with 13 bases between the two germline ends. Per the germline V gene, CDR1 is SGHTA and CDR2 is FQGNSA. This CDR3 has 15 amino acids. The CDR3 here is CASSFNLILNYGYTF. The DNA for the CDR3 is TGTGCCAGCAGCTTTAATCTAATACTGAACTATGGCTACACCTTC.

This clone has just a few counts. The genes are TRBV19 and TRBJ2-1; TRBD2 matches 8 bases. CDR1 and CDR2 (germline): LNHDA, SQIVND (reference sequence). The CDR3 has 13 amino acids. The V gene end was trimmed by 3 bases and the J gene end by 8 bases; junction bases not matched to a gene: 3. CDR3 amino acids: CASSIGRADEQFF. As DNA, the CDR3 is TGTGCCAGTAGTATCGGGAGGGCCGATGAGCAGTTCTTC.

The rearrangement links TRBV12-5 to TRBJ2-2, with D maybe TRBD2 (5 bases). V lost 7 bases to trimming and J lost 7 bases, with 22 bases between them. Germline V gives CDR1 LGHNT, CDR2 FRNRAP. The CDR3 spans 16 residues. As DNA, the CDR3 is TGTGCTAGTGCCCTCAGGTGGAGTTCGGGGAGCGGGGAGCTGTTTTTT. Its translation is CASALRWSSGSGELFF.